The following is a T cell receptor beta chain sequence with its context. The antigen remains unidentified. The germline V gene encodes CDR1 SGHTA and CDR2 FQGNSA. This CDR3 is 19 amino acids long. V dropped 4 bases and J dropped 7; count of bases not matched to a gene: 17. This sample was taken from a study of PD-L1 blockade in urothelial cancer. Time point given: pretreatment peripheral blood. Data came from immunoSEQ multiplex PCR; TCRdb stores just in-frame clones and leaves some out. The table includes 40,000 to 50,000 clones, about 86% detected once. Study results and limitations: Durable-benefit patients showed greater tumor-associated blood clone expansion at 3 weeks. Below-median TCR clonality that was measured in pretreatment blood predicted better survival.

This specimen was PBMCs, taken around atezolizumab (anti-PD-L1) treatment. This receptor was obtained from a man in his 70s with urothelial cancer. The chain uses TRBV7-2 and TRBJ2-1, with 12 bases matching TRBD2. CDR3 loop: CASSSRGARLAGARNEQFF. The CDR3 coding sequence is TGTGCCAGCAGCTCCCGGGGAGCCCGACTAGCGGGAGCGAGGAATGAGCAGTTCTTC. Complete variable domain (other parts from reference TRBV7-2 and TRBJ2-1): GAGVSQSPSNKVTEKGKDVELRCDPISGHTALYWYRQSLGQGLEFLIYFQGNSAPDKSGLPSDRFSAERTGGSVSTLTIQRTQQEDSAVYLCASSSRGARLAGARNEQFFGPGTRLTVL.